This TCR beta chain was recorded in a study of identical twins. A universal primer site was incorporated via template switching, and the cDNA contained unique molecular identifiers. TCRdb re-analysed the 5' RACE reads in MiXCR, keeping a single row per CDR3 protein. The data show roughly 200,000 distinct CDR3 sequences, more than 15% seen once. This clonotype was found a few times. CDR3 length: 10 amino acids. Germline V CDR1 and CDR2: SNHLY, FYNNEI. The V end was cut by 8 bases, the J end by 8 bases, with 7 bases between. The sample also formed part of further work on T cells expressing NK-cell markers. From that report: Investigators obtained TCR beta repertoires from sorted CD3+CD56+NKG2C+, CD3+CD56+NKG2C- and CD3+CD56-NKG2C+ T cells. Seven HCMV-seropositive donors and one seronegative donor made up the eight sequenced donors. Also leading the CD3+CD56-NKG2C+ fraction in a few donors were these clonotypes.

Sequenced material: CD8+ T cells sorted from blood. This rearrangement joins TRBV2 to TRBJ2-1; D is undetermined. The TCR was taken from a woman under 30 in good health. CDR3 DNA: TGTGCCAGCGGCCCGGATGAGCAGTTCTTC. Translating gives CASGPDEQFF. The full variable domain, with the rest looked up from reference TRBV2 and TRBJ2-1, is EPEVTQTPSHQVTQMGQEVILRCVPISNHLYFYWYRQILGQKVEFLVSFYNNEISEKSEIFDDQFSVERPDGSNFTLKIRSTKLEDSAMYFCASGPDEQFFGPGTRLTVL.